The entry below describes one T cell receptor (beta chain). Antigen specificity is unknown. This sample holds PBMCs from around 9.9 ml fresh peripheral blood. There were TCR beta CDR3 regions amplified from RNA transcripts. HTBI primers were employed in a first-round RT-PCR of the TCR CDR3. MiXCR, applied by TCRdb to the multiplex PCR reads, yields one record per CDR3 protein. The sample yields hundreds of thousands of distinct CDR3 sequences, around 13% seen once. In germline, CDR1 is MDHEN, CDR2 SYDVKM. CDR3 length: 15 residues. V lost 3 bases and J lost 6; bases outside the gene matches: 6. These data come from a study of T cells in Graves' hyperthyroidism and ophthalmopathy. Findings and caveats of the study: Within blood appeared most thyroid clonotypes that had expanded above 0.001. The model anticipated ophthalmopathy a median approximately 6.6 months pre-onset.

This receptor was obtained from a woman in her forties or fifties with Graves' ophthalmopathy. What was sequenced was blood. The chain carries TRBV28 and TRBJ2-7; 12 positions match TRBD2. Here the CDR3 reads CASSLRLAGVGEQYF. The CDR3 nucleotides read TGTGCCAGCAGTTTGCGACTAGCGGGAGTGGGCGAGCAGTACTTC.